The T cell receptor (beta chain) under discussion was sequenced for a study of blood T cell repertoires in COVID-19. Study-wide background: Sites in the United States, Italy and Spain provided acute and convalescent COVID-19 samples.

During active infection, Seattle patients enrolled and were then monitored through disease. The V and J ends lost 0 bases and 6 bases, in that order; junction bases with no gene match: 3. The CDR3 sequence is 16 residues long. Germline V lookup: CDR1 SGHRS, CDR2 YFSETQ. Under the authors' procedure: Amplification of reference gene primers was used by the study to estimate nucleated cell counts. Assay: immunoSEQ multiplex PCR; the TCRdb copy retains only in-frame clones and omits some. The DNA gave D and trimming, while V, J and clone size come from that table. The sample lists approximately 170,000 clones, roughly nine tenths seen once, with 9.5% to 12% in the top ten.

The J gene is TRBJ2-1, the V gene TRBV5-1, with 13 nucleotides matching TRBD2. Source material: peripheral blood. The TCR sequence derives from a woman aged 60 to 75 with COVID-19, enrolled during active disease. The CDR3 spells CASSLGGLAGANEQFF. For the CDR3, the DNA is TGCGCCAGCAGCTTGGGCGGACTAGCGGGAGCCAATGAGCAGTTCTTC.